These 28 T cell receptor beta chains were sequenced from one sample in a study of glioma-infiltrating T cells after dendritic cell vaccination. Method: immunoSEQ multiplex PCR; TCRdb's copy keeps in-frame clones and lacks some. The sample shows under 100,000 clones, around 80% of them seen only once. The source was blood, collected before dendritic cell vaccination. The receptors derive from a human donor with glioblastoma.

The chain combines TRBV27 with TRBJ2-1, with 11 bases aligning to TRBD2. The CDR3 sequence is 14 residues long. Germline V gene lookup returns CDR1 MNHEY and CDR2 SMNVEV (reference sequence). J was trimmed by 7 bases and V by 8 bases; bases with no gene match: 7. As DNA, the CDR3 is TGTGCCAGCGATAGCGGGAGGGCCAGTAATGAGCAGTTCTTC. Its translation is CASDSGRASNEQFF.

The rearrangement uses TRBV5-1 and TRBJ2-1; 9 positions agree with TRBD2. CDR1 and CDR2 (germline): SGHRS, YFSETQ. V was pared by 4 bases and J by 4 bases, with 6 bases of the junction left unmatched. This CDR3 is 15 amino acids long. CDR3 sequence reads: CASSRSGGLYNEQFF. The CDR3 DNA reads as TGCGCCAGCAGCCGGAGCGGGGGGCTTTACAATGAGCAGTTCTTC.

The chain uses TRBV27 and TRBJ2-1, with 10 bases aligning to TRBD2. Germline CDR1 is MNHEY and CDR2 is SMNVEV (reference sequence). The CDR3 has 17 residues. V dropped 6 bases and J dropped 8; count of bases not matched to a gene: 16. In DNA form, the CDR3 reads TGTGCCAGCAGCCCAGTAGCGGGGGGCCACTTTCTCGATGAGCAGTTCTTC. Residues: CASSPVAGGHFLDEQFF.

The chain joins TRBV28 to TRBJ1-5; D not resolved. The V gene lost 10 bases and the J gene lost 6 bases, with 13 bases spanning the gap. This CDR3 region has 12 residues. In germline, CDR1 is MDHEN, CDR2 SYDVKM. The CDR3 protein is CATRSGSQPQHF. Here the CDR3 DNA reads TGTGCCACCAGGTCGGGGTCTCAGCCCCAGCATTTT.

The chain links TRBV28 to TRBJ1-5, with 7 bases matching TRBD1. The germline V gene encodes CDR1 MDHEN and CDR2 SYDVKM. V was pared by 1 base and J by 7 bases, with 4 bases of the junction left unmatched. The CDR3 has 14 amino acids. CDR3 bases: TGTGCCAGCAGTTTATTTTCAGGGGGACAGCCCCAGCATTTT. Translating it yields CASSLFSGGQPQHF.

DNA for the CDR3: TGTGCCAGCAGCGTAGCGGCGGGCTTGGGCAATGAGCAGTTCTTC. This codes for CASSVAAGLGNEQFF. V and J are TRBV9 and TRBJ2-1; TRBD2 is a possible D gene (5 bases). Germline V lookup: CDR1 SGDLS, CDR2 YYNGEE. This CDR3 region has 15 residues. Trimming removed 0 bases at V and 6 bases at J, with 13 bases between. Based on the CDR3 plus reference TRBV9 and TRBJ2-1, the full variable domain is DSGVTQTPKHLITATGQRVTLRCSPRSGDLSVYWYQQSLDQGLQFLIQYYNGEERAKGNILERFSAQQFPDLHSELNLSSLELGDSALYFCASSVAAGLGNEQFFGPGTRLTVL.

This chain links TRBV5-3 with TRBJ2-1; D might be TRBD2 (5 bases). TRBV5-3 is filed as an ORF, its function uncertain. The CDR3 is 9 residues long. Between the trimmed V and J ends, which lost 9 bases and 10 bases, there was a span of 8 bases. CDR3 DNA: TGTGCCACTCGCGGGGAGCAGTTCTTC. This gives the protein CATRGEQFF.

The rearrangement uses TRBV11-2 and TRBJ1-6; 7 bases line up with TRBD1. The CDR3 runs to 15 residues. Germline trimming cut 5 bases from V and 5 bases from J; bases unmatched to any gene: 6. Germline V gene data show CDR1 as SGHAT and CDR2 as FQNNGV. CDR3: CASSRSTGHNSPLHF. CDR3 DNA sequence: TGTGCCAGCAGCCGGTCGACAGGGCATAATTCACCCCTCCACTTT.

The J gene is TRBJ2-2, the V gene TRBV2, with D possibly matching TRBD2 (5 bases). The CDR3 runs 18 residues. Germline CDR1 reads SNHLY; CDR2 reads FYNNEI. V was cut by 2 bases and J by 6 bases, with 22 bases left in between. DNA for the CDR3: TGTGCCAGCAGTGAAATAATTAGCGCGATAAAGTATTCCGGGGAGCTGTTTTTT. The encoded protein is CASSEIISAIKYSGELFF.

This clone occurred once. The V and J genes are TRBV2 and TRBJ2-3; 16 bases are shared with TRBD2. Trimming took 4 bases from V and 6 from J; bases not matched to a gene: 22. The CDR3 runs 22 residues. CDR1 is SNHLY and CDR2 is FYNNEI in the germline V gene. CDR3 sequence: CASSVVRPGTSGRATYFDTQYF. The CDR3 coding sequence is TGTGCCAGCAGTGTAGTTCGGCCTGGGACTAGCGGGAGGGCCACCTACTTCGATACGCAGTATTTT.

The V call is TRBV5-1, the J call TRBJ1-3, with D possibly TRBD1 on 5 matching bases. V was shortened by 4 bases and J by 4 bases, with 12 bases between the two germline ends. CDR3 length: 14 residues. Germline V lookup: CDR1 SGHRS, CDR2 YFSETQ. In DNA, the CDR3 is TGCGCCAGCAGCCCTCAGGGTTCCGGAAACACCATATATTTT. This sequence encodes CASSPQGSGNTIYF.

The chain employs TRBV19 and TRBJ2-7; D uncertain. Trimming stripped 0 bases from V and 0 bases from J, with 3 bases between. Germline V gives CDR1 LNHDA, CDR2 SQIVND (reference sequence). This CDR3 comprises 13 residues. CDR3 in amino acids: CASSIDLSYEQYF. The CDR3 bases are TGTGCCAGTAGTATAGATCTCTCCTACGAGCAGTACTTC.

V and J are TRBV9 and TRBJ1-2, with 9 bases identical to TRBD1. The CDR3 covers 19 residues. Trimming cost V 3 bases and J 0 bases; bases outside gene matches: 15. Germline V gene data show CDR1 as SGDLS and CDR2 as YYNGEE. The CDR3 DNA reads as TGTGCCAGCAGCGAGCGACCGGGACAGGGTCCCAGCCCTAACTATGGCTACACCTTC. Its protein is CASSERPGQGPSPNYGYTF.

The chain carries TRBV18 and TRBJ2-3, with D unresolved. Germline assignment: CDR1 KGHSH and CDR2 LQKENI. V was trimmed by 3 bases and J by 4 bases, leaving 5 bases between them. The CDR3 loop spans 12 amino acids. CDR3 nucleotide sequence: TGTGCCAGCTCACCTAGTTCAGATACGCAGTATTTT. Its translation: CASSPSSDTQYF.

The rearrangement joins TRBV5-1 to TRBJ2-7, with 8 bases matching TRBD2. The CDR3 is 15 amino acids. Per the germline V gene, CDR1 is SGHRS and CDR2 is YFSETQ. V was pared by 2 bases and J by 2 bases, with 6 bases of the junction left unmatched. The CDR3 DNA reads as TGCGCCAGCAGCTTAGCGGGAGCCCAACCCTACGAGCAGTACTTC. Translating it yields CASSLAGAQPYEQYF.

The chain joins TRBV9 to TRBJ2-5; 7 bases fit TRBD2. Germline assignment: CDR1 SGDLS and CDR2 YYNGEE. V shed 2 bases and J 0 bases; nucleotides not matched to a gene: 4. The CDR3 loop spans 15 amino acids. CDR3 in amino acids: CASSVSAGDQETQYF. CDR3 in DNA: TGTGCCAGCAGCGTCTCCGCGGGGGACCAAGAGACCCAGTACTTC.

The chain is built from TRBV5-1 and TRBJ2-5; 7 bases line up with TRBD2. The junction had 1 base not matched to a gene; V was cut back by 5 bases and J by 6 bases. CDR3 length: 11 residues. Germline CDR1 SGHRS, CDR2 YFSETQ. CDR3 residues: CASRGGKTQYF. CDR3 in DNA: TGCGCCAGCAGGGGAGGGAAGACCCAGTACTTC.

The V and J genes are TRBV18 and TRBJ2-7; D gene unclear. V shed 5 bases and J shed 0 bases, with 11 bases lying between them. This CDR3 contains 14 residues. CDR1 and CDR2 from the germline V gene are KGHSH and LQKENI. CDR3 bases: TGTGCCAGCTCATCCACCTTGAGCTCCTACGAGCAGTACTTC. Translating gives CASSSTLSSYEQYF.

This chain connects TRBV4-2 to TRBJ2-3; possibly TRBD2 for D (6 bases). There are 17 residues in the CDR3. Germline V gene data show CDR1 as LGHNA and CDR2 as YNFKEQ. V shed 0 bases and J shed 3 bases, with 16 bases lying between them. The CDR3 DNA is TGTGCCAGCAGCCAAGACTTCGGGGGAGTTGGAACAGATACGCAGTATTTT. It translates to CASSQDFGGVGTDTQYF.

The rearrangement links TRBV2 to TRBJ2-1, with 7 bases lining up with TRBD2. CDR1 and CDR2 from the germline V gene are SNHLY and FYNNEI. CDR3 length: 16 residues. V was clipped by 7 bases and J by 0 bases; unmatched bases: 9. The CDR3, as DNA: TGTGCCAGCACTTCGGCTAGCGGTAGCTCCTACAATGAGCAGTTCTTC. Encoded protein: CASTSASGSSYNEQFF.

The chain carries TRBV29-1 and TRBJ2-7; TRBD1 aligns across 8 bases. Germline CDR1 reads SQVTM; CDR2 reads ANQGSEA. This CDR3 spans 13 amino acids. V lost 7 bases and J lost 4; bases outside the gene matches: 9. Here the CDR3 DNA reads TGCAGCGCAGTACAGGGGGTGGGGTACGAGCAGTACTTC. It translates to CSAVQGVGYEQYF.

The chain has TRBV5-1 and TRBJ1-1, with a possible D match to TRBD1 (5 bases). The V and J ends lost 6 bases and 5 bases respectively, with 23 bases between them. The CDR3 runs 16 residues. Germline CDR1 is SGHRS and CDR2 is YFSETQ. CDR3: CASTLETNRGLTEAFF. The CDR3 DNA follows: TGCGCCAGCACCTTAGAGACGAATAGGGGATTAACTGAAGCTTTCTTT.

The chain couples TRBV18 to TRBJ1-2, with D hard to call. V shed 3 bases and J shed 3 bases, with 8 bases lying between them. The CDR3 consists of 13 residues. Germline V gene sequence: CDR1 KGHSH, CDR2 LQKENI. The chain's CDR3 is CASSPSGYYGYTF. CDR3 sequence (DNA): TGTGCCAGCTCACCGTCAGGCTACTATGGCTACACCTTC.

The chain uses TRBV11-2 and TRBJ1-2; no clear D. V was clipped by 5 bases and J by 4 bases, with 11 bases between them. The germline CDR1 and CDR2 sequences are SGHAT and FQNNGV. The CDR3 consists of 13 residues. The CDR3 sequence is CASSLSHLYGYTF. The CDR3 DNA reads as TGTGCCAGCAGCCTCAGTCACCTCTATGGCTACACCTTC. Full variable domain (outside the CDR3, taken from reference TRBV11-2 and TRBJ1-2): EAGVAQSPRYKIIEKRQSVAFWCNPISGHATLYWYQQILGQGPKLLIQFQNNGVVDDSQLPKDRFSAERLKGVDSTLKIQPAKLEDSAVYLCASSLSHLYGYTFGSGTRLTVV.

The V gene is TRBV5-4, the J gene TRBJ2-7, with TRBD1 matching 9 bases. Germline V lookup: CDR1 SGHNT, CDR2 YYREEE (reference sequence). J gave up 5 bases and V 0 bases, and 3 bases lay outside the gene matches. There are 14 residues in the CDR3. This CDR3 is CASSLGTGADEQYF. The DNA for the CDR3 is TGTGCCAGCAGCTTGGGGACAGGGGCCGACGAGCAGTACTTC.

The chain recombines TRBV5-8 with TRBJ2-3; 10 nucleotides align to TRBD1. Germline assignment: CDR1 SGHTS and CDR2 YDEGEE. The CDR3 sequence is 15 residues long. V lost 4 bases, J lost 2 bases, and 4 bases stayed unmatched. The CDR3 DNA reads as TGTGCCAGCAGCGTGGGGACAGGGGACACAGATACGCAGTATTTT. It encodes CASSVGTGDTDTQYF.

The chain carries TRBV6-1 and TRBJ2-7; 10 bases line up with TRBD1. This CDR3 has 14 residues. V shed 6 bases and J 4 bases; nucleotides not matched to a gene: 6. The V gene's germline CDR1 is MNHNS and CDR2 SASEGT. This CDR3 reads CASRGTGAPYEQYF. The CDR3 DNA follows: TGTGCCAGCAGAGGGACAGGGGCGCCTTACGAGCAGTACTTC.

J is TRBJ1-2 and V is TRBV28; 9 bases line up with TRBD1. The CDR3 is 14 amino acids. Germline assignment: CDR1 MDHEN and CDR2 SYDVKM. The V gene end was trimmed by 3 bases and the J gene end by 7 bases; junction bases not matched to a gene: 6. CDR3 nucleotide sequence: TGTGCCAGCAGTTTCTGGGGACAGGGAACTGGCTACACCTTC. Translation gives CASSFWGQGTGYTF.